This TCR beta chain was sequenced for a study of cytomegalovirus exposure and HLA in healthy donors. Overall study: The study placed about 86% of its 350 to 450 genotyped donors in the Caucasian-associated ancestry cluster.

While unrecorded immune exposures were likely, the donors were nominally healthy when sampled. As concerns this clone: No antigen is known for it.

V was cut by 8 bases and J by 5 bases, with 18 bases left in between. Looked up from germline, CDR1 is SNHLY and CDR2 is FYNNEI. The CDR3 extends over 14 amino acids. PCR involved 60 Vbeta and 13 Jbeta primers. Original processing methods: In a later analysis, some 10 million of some 80 million unique beta chains occurred in at least two donors. The table came from immunoSEQ multiplex PCR; TCRdb's copy has only in-frame clones and leaves some out. That table furnishes V, J and clone size, whereas the DNA furnished D and trimming. The table has approximately 54,000 clones, 82% seen once. Study findings and constraints: It was in a later analysis that TCR association rates were seen to vary by HLA locus, highest for DRB1 and lowest for HLA-C.

This sequence joins TRBV2 and TRBJ1-2; weak D call: TRBD1 (5 bases). The sequence was collected from a woman younger than 30 in good health and CMV-seronegative. The sequenced sample consisted of PBMCs. CDR3 amino acids: CASLTGQGGYGYTF. The CDR3 bases are TGTGCCAGCCTCACGGGGCAGGGAGGGTATGGCTACACCTTC.